These T cell receptor beta chains were read from a single sample in a study of blood T cell repertoires in COVID-19. Libraries were prepared by immunoSEQ multiplex PCR; TCRdb keeps only in-frame clonotypes and omits some of them. The table has roughly 30,000 clones, 70% to 90% seen once. The sample comprised peripheral blood. All receptors come from a man in his sixties with COVID-19, enrolled during active disease. Both conserved end residues are part of each CDR3. Clone size is stated in some rows and not others, as once, few, many or a class when expanded.

clone size	V gene	J gene	CDR3 protein
-	TRBV28	TRBJ1-5	CASSPSGWGLVQPQHF
-	TRBV18	TRBJ1-1	CASSARDTEAFF
-	TRBV5-6	TRBJ2-2	CASRSTGGFTGELFF
once	TRBV6-5	TRBJ2-7	CASSNPDFYEQYF
-	TRBV28	TRBJ2-1	CASSEGGNYNEQFF
few	TRBV3-1/TRBV3-2	TRBJ1-1	CASRAEGTEAFF
-	TRBV7-2	TRBJ1-2	CASSLAALIRDGYTF
once	TRBV12-5	TRBJ2-1	CASGLLLGPHNEQFF
-	TRBV5-1	TRBJ1-2	CASSLGSGGYTF
-	TRBV4-1	TRBJ2-2	CASSIQGASGELFF
-	TRBV7-9	TRBJ1-3	CASSLVGRSGNTIYF
-	TRBV6-5	TRBJ2-1	CASSYGSGNINEQFF
-	TRBV7-2	TRBJ2-1	CASSSESGFNNEQFF
-	TRBV24-1	TRBJ2-6	CATSGPSGSGANVLTF
-	TRBV11-2	TRBJ2-7	CASSLGAPQSSYEQYF